The 2 T cell receptor beta chains below were found in one sample sequenced in a study of T cell responses to AZD1222 COVID-19 vaccine. Sequencing was performed with immunoSEQ multiplex PCR; in TCRdb, only in-frame clones are kept and a portion is missing. The sample records around 140,000 clones, approximately 90% being singletons. This material consisted of peripheral blood, taken on day 0 of AZD1222 vaccination. These receptors all come from an adult in good health.

This rearrangement joins TRBV15 to TRBJ2-7; 12 positions match TRBD2. CDR3 length: 15 amino acids. In germline, CDR1 is LNHNV, CDR2 YYDKDF (reference sequence). After removal of 6 bases from V and 5 bases from J, the junction contained 8 bases not matched to a gene. CDR3 amino acids: CATSPGLAGIHEQYF. The CDR3 nucleotides read TGTGCCACCAGTCCTGGACTAGCGGGGATACACGAGCAGTACTTC. The variable domain in full, completed from reference TRBV15 and TRBJ2-7, reads DAMVIQNPRYQVTQFGKPVTLSCSQTLNHNVMYWYQQKSSQAPKLLFHYYDKDFNNEADTPDNFQSRRPNTSFCFLDIRSPGLGDTAMYLCATSPGLAGIHEQYFGPGTRLTVT.

A few counts support this clone. The J gene is TRBJ2-1, the V gene TRBV28; 15 nucleotides align to TRBD2. V trimming: 6 bases; J trimming: 6 bases; junction bases outside the gene matches: 6. The CDR3 is made up of 16 amino acids. CDR1 and CDR2 from the germline V gene are MDHEN and SYDVKM. The CDR3 bases are TGTGCCAGCAGCCGGACTAGCGGGGGGGATCGCAATGAGCAGTTCTTC. Translating it yields CASSRTSGGDRNEQFF.